One and the same sample provided the 22 T cell receptor beta chains below, sequenced in a study of blood T cell repertoires in COVID-19. Clones were read by immunoSEQ multiplex PCR, and TCRdb kept only the in-frame ones, dropping some. Among some 70,000 clones listed, 80% to 90% were seen once. The sequencing input was peripheral blood. The receptors were sampled from a human donor in a cohort sampled during active COVID-19.

V and J are TRBV5-1 and TRBJ2-7; TRBD2 might be the D (6 bases). Trimming took 6 bases from V and 4 from J, leaving 17 bases between them. Germline CDR1 reads SGHRS; CDR2 reads YFSETQ. CDR3 size: 14 residues. The CDR3 reads CASKLIAGSYEQYF. As DNA, the CDR3 is TGCGCCAGCAAGCTGATTGCGGGATCATACGAGCAGTACTTC.

This CDR3 is CASSQDRAGRVFF. The CDR3, as DNA: TGTGCCAGCAGCCAAGATCGTGCTGGGAGGGTGTTTTTT. V and J are TRBV14 and TRBJ1-4; D gene ambiguous. CDR1 SGHDN and CDR2 FVKESK come from the germline V gene. The CDR3 runs to 13 residues. V was clipped by 0 bases and J by 15 bases, with 14 bases between them.

The gene calls are TRBV5-1 and TRBJ1-2; 7 bases fit TRBD1. V dropped 1 base and J dropped 2; count of bases not matched to a gene: 2. This CDR3 has 14 residues. In germline, CDR1 is SGHRS, CDR2 YFSETQ. CDR3 DNA sequence: TGCGCCAGCAGCTTGCAGGGGGAAAACTATGGCTACACCTTC. Translation: CASSLQGENYGYTF.

The chain uses TRBV9 and TRBJ2-7, with 8 bases matching TRBD1. V dropped 3 bases and J dropped 2; count of bases not matched to a gene: 7. The germline CDR1 and CDR2 sequences are SGDLS and YYNGEE. The CDR3 totals 15 residues. As DNA, the CDR3 is TGTGCCAGCAGCGCCGCCGGACAGGGCCCCTACGAGCAGTACTTC. Its translation: CASSAAGQGPYEQYF.

The chain joins TRBV5-1 to TRBJ2-1, with D perhaps TRBD2 (5 bases). There are 13 residues in the CDR3. Germline-derived CDR1 and CDR2 are SGHRS and YFSETQ. V shed 6 bases and J shed 1 base, with 8 bases lying between them. In DNA, the CDR3 is TGCGCCAGCAACGGGGAGTCCTACAATGAGCAGTTCTTC. Residues: CASNGESYNEQFF.

This chain uses TRBV6-2 or TRBV6-3 with TRBJ1-2; 7 bases map to TRBD1. Germline V gene sequence: CDR1 MNHEY, CDR2 SVGEGT. Trimming took 5 bases from V and 4 from J; bases not matched to a gene: 19. This CDR3 has 18 residues. This CDR3 is CASSPKNRGLFKPYGYTF. The CDR3 DNA is TGTGCCAGCAGTCCAAAGAACAGGGGCCTGTTCAAGCCCTATGGCTACACCTTC.

The rearrangement uses TRBV7-2 and TRBJ1-1, with a tentative D call TRBD1 (6 bases). Trimming left V 5 bases short and J 1 base short, with 17 bases between. The CDR3 totals 16 residues. Germline V gene data show CDR1 as SGHTA and CDR2 as FQGNSA. The CDR3 coding sequence is TGTGCCAGCAGCAAAGGAATAGGCAGGGGGAACACTGAAGCTTTCTTT. Amino acids: CASSKGIGRGNTEAFF.

This clone appeared a few times. The V gene is TRBV7-9, the J gene TRBJ1-3; D is perhaps TRBD1 (5 bases). Trimming cost V 5 bases and J 0 bases, with 11 bases left between them. The CDR3 length is 15 residues. Germline V gene lookup returns CDR1 SEHNR and CDR2 FQNEAQ (reference sequence). The CDR3 nucleotides read TGTGCCAGCAGCGGATACAGGTCCTCTGGAAACACCATATATTTT. This sequence encodes CASSGYRSSGNTIYF.

The chain joins TRBV27 to TRBJ2-3; 7 nucleotides line up with TRBD2. Germline V gene sequence: CDR1 MNHEY, CDR2 SMNVEV (reference sequence). V shed 2 bases, J shed 0 bases, and the junction held 2 bases outside the gene matches. The CDR3 is made up of 15 amino acids. In DNA form, the CDR3 reads TGTGCCAGCAGTTTACGCGGGGGAAGCACAGATACGCAGTATTTT. This sequence encodes CASSLRGGSTDTQYF.

The chain combines TRBV5-1 with TRBJ2-2; tentative D call: TRBD1 (6 bases). Per the germline V gene, CDR1 is SGHRS and CDR2 is YFSETQ. Trimming removed 0 bases at V and 5 bases at J, with 11 bases between. The CDR3 contains 15 residues. The CDR3, as DNA: TGCGCCAGCAGCTTGGGTACAGGGCGAACCGGGGAGCTGTTTTTT. This codes for CASSLGTGRTGELFF.

The chain is built from TRBV3-1 (or the pseudogene TRBV3-2) and TRBJ1-1; 10 bases fit TRBD1. The germline V gene encodes CDR1 LGHDT and CDR2 YNNKEL (reference sequence). Trimming took 7 bases from V and 6 from J; bases not matched to a gene: 5. The CDR3 totals 13 residues. CDR3 sequence (DNA): TGTGCCAGCACCTGGGACAGGGGACCTGAAGCTTTCTTT. This codes for CASTWDRGPEAFF.

The genes are TRBV5-1 and TRBJ1-2, with D possibly being TRBD1 (5 bases). Trimming took off 4 bases at V and 0 bases at J, with 10 bases between the two ends. This CDR3 region has 14 residues. Germline CDR1 SGHRS, CDR2 YFSETQ. CDR3 sequence reads: CASSPTEANYGYTF. DNA of the CDR3: TGCGCCAGCAGCCCGACAGAGGCTAACTATGGCTACACCTTC.

The chain has TRBV30 and TRBJ1-1; the D gene is possibly TRBD1 (5 bases). The CDR3 loop spans 13 amino acids. Trimming stripped 4 bases from V and 2 bases from J, with 11 bases between. The V gene's germline CDR1 is GTSNPN and CDR2 SVGIG (reference sequence). CDR3: CAWTRRENTEAFF. CDR3 coding DNA: TGTGCCTGGACTCGCAGGGAAAACACTGAAGCTTTCTTT.

The rearrangement links TRBV27 to TRBJ1-5; D call uncertain. CDR3 length: 13 amino acids. Trimming took off 5 bases at V and 4 bases at J, with 9 bases between the two ends. The V gene's germline CDR1 is MNHEY and CDR2 SMNVEV (reference sequence). This CDR3 reads CASSPIVNQPQHF. For the CDR3, the DNA is TGTGCCAGCAGTCCTATCGTTAATCAGCCCCAGCATTTT.

V and J are TRBV10-3 and TRBJ2-4; 8 bases are shared with TRBD1. The CDR3 is 16 amino acids. J was trimmed by 8 bases and V by 1 base; bases with no gene match: 10. The germline V gene encodes CDR1 ENHRY and CDR2 SYGVKD. In DNA, the CDR3 is TGTGCCATCAGTGAGTATGAGGACAGGGAAATGGACATTCAGTACTTC. This gives the protein CAISEYEDREMDIQYF.

The chain employs TRBV24-1 and TRBJ2-7; the D gene is possibly TRBD1 (6 bases). This CDR3 contains 13 residues. The germline gives CDR1 KGHDR, CDR2 SFDVKD. Trimming pared 1 base from V and 6 bases from J, leaving 9 bases between. The CDR3 reads CATSDLGTLEQYF. The CDR3, as DNA: TGTGCCACCAGTGATTTAGGGACACTCGAGCAGTACTTC.

In this sample, this clone turned up once. V is TRBV19 and J is TRBJ1-2, with D perhaps TRBD1 (5 bases). The V gene lost 8 bases and the J gene lost 1 base, with 11 bases spanning the gap. The CDR3 runs to 13 residues. Germline CDR1 LNHDA, CDR2 SQIVND (reference sequence). CDR3 nucleotides: TGTGCCAGTTTGGGGCGCCGTAACTATGGCTACACCTTC. Translating it yields CASLGRRNYGYTF.

The DNA of the CDR3 is TGTGCCAGCAGCCCTCCCCAAGGAGGGGTTGGATACGAGCAGTACTTC. It encodes CASSPPQGGVGYEQYF. This chain connects TRBV7-9 to TRBJ2-7; weak D call: TRBD2 (6 bases). Germline-derived CDR1 and CDR2 are SEHNR and FQNEAQ (reference sequence). V lost 5 bases, J lost 4 bases, and 21 bases lay in between. The CDR3 consists of 16 residues. The full variable domain, with the rest looked up from reference TRBV7-9 and TRBJ2-7, is DTGVSQNPRHKITKRGQNVTFRCDPISEHNRLYWYRQTLGQGPEFLTYFQNEAQLEKSRLLSDRFSAERPKGSFSTLEIQRTEQGDSAMYLCASSPPQGGVGYEQYFGPGTRLTVT.

This clone was counted between two and nine times. This rearrangement joins TRBV11-2 to TRBJ1-1; D is unresolved. Trimming pared 5 bases from V and 5 bases from J, leaving 12 bases between. Germline assignment: CDR1 SGHAT and CDR2 FQNNGV. This CDR3 has 13 amino acids. CDR3: CASSPASITEAFF. CDR3 bases: TGTGCCAGCAGCCCAGCGTCTATAACTGAAGCTTTCTTT. Filled out from reference TRBV11-2 and TRBJ1-1, the complete variable domain reads EAGVAQSPRYKIIEKRQSVAFWCNPISGHATLYWYQQILGQGPKLLIQFQNNGVVDDSQLPKDRFSAERLKGVDSTLKIQPAKLEDSAVYLCASSPASITEAFFGQGTRLTVV.

The chain employs TRBV3-1 (or the pseudogene TRBV3-2) and TRBJ1-1; perhaps TRBD1 as D (5 bases). CDR1 and CDR2 (germline): LGHDT, YNNKEL (reference sequence). The CDR3 totals 15 residues. Trimming removed 2 bases at V and 6 bases at J, with 16 bases between. DNA for the CDR3: TGTGCCAGCAGCCAAATCACGACGGGGGTTGCTGAAGCTTTCTTT. It codes for CASSQITTGVAEAFF.

The rearrangement links TRBV6-5 to TRBJ2-7; 9 bases map to TRBD1. The CDR3 has 13 residues. V shed 6 bases, J shed 2 bases, and the junction held 2 bases outside the gene matches. Germline CDR1 MNHEY, CDR2 SVGAGI. The CDR3 coding sequence is TGTGCCAGCAGCTACAGGGGGCCCTACGAGCAGTACTTC. Residues: CASSYRGPYEQYF.

Only one count was recorded for this clone. The CDR3 here is CSVEHRGREQYF. CDR3 in DNA: TGCAGCGTTGAGCACAGGGGGCGAGAGCAGTACTTC. The chain has TRBV29-1 and TRBJ2-7; 9 positions match TRBD1. V shed 3 bases and J 7 bases; nucleotides not matched to a gene: 4. Germline loops: CDR1 SQVTM, CDR2 ANQGSEA. The CDR3 totals 12 residues.